The sequence of this T cell receptor (beta chain) was determined in a study of technical replicates of blood from a few donors. From germline, CDR1 is MDHEN and CDR2 SYDVKM. Losses at the gene ends were 3 bases for V and 9 bases for J; bases not matched to a gene: 15. The CDR3 spans 17 residues. Assay used: immunoSEQ multiplex PCR; TCRdb lists only in-frame clones, some missing. Of around 70,000 clones listed, under 95% are singletons. The specimen sequenced was T cells isolated from PBMCs. The chain combines TRBV28 with TRBJ2-1; 9 bases are shared with TRBD1. The source of this sequence is a human donor in good health. CDR3 region: CASSFNSGQGSGSEQFF. CDR3 sequence (DNA): TGTGCCAGCAGTTTTAACTCAGGACAGGGGTCGGGAAGTGAGCAGTTCTTC.